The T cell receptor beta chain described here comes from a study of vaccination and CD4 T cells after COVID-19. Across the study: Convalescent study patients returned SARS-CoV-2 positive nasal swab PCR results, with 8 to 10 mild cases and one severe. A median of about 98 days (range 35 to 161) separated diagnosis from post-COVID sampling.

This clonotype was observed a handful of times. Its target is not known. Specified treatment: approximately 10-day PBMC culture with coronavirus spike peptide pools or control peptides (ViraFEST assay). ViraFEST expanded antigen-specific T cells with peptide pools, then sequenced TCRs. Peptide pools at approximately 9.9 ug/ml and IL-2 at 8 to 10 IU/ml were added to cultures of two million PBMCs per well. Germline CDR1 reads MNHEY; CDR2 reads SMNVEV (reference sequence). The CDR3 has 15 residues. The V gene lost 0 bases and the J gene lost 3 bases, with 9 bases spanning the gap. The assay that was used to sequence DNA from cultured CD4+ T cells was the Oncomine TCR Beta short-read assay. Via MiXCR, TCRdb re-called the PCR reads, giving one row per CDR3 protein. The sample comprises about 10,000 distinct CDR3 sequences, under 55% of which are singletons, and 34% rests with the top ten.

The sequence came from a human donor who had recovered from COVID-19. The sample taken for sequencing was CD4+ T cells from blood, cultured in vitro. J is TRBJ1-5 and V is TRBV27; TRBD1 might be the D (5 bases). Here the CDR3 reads CASSLSPTVNQPQHF. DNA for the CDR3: TGTGCCAGCAGTTTATCACCGACAGTCAATCAGCCCCAGCATTTT.